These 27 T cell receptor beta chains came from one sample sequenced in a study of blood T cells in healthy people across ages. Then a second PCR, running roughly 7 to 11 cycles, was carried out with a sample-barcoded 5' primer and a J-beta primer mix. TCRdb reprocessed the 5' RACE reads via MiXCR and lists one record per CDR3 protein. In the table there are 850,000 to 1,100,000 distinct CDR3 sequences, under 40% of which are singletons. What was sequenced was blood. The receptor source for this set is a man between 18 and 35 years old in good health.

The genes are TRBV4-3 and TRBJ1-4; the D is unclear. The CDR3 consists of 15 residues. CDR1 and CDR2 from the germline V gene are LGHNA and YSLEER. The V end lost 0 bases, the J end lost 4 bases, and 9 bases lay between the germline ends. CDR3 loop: CASSQEVDVNEKLFF. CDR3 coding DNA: TGCGCCAGCAGCCAAGAGGTCGACGTTAATGAAAAACTGTTTTTT.

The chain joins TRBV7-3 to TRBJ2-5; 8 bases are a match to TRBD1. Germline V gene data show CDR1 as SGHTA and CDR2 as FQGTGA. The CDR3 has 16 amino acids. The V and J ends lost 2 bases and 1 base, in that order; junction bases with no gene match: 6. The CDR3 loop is CASSLVSRGRQETQYF. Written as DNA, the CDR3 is TGTGCCAGCAGCTTAGTATCCAGGGGGCGCCAAGAGACCCAGTACTTC.

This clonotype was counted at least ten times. In DNA form, the CDR3 reads TGTGCCAGCAGTCCCGGGACAGGCTTCTACGAGCAGTACTTC. It codes for CASSPGTGFYEQYF. The chain has TRBV3-1 and TRBJ2-7, with 8 bases identical to TRBD1. From germline, CDR1 is LGHDT and CDR2 YNNKEL (reference sequence). V dropped 6 bases and J dropped 3; count of bases not matched to a gene: 7. This CDR3 contains 14 residues.

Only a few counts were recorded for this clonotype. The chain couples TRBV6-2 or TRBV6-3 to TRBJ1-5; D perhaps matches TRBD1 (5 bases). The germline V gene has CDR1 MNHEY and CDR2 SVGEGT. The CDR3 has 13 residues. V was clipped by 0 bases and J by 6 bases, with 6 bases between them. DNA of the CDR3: TGTGCCAGCAGTTACTCGGGGGTTCAGCCCCAGCATTTT. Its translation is CASSYSGVQPQHF.

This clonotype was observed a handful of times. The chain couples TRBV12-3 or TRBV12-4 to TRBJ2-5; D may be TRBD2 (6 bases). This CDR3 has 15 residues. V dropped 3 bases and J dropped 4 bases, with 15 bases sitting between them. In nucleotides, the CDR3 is TGTGCCAGCAGTTTCCCTGGGGGAGGTGTAGAGACCCAGTACTTC. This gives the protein CASSFPGGGVETQYF.

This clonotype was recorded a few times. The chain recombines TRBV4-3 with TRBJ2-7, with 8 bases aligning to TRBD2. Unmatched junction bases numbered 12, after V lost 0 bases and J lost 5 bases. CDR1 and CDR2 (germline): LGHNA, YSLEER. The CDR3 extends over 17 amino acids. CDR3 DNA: TGCGCCAGCAGCCAAGATAGTAAGCGGGGGCCCATGCACGAGCAGTACTTC. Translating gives CASSQDSKRGPMHEQYF.

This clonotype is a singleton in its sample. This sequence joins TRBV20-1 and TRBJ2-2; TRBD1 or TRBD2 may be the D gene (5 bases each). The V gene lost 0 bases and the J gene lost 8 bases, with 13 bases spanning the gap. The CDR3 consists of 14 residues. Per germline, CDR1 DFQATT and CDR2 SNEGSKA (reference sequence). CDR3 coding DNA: TGCAGTGCTAGAGACGGGACGACAGCGGGGGAGCTGTTTTTT. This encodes CSARDGTTAGELFF.

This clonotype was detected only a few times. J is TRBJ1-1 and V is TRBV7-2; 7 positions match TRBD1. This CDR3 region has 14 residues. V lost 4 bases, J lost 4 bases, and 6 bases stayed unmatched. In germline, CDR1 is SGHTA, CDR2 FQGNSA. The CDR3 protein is CASSSDREVTEAFF. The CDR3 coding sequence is TGTGCCAGCAGCTCCGACAGGGAGGTCACTGAAGCTTTCTTT.

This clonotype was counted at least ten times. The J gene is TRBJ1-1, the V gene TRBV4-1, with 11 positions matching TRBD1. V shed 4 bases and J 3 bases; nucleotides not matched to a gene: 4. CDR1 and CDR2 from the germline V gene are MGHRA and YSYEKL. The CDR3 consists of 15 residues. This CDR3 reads CASSPGQGAYTEAFF. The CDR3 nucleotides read TGCGCCAGCAGCCCAGGACAGGGGGCCTACACTGAAGCTTTCTTT.

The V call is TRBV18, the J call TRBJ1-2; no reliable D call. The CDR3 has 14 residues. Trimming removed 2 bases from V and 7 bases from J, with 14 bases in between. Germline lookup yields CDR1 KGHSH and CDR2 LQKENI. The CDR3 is CASSPGIQGLGYTF. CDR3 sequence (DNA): TGTGCCAGCTCACCAGGCATCCAAGGGCTTGGCTACACCTTC.

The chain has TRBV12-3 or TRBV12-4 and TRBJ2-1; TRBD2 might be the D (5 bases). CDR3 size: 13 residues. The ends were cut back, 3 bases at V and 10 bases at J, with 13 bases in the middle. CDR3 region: CASSFERGKEQFF. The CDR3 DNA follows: TGTGCCAGCAGTTTCGAGCGAGGGAAAGAGCAGTTCTTC.

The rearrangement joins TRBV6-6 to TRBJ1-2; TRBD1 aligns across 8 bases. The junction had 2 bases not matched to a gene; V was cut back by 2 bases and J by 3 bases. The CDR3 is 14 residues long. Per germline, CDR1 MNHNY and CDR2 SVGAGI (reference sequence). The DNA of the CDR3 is TGTGCCAGCAGTTACGGACAGGGATACTATGGCTACACCTTC. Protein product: CASSYGQGYYGYTF.

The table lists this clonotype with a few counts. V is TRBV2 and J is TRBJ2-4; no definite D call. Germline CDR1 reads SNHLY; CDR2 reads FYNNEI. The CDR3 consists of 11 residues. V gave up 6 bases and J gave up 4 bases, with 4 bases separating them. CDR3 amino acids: CASSGKNIQYF. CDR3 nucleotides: TGTGCCAGCAGCGGGAAAAACATTCAGTACTTC. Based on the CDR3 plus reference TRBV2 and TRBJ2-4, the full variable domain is EPEVTQTPSHQVTQMGQEVILRCVPISNHLYFYWYRQILGQKVEFLVSFYNNEISEKSEIFDDQFSVERPDGSNFTLKIRSTKLEDSAMYFCASSGKNIQYFGAGTRLSVL.

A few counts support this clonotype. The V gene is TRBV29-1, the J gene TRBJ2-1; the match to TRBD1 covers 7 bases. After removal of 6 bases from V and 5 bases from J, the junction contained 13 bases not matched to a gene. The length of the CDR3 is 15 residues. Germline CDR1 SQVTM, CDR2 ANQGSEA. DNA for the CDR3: TGCAGCGTCCCAGGGGGAGACTATAGCCACAATGAGCAGTTCTTC. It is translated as CSVPGGDYSHNEQFF.

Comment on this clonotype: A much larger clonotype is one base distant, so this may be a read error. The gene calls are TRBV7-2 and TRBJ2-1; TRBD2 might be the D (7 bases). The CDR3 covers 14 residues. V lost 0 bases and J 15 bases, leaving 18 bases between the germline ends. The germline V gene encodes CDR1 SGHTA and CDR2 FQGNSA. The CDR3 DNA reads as TGTGCCAGCAGCTTAGCTACAGGGACTACAGTTGCGTTCTTC. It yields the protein CASSLATGTTVAFF.

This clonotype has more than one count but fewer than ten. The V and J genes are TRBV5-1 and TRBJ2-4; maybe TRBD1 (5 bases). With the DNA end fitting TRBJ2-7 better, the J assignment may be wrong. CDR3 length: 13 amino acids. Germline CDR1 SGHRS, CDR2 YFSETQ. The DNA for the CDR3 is TGCGCCTGCCGGCAGACAGTTCCCTACGAGCAGTACTTC. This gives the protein CACRQTVPYEQYF.

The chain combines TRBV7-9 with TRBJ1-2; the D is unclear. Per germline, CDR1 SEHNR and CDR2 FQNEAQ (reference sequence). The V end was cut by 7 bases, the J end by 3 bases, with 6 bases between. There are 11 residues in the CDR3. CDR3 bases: TGTGCCAGCACCAAAGACTATGGCTACACCTTC. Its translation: CASTKDYGYTF. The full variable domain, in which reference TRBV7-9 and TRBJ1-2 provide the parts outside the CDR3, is DTGVSQNPRHKITKRGQNVTFRCDPISEHNRLYWYRQTLGQGPEFLTYFQNEAQLEKSRLLSDRFSAERPKGSFSTLEIQRTEQGDSAMYLCASTKDYGYTFGSGTRLTVV.

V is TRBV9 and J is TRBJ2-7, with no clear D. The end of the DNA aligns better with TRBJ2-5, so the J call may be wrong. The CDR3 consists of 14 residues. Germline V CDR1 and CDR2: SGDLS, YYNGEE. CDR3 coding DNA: TGTGCCAGCAGCGCACATCTCCACGGGGAGACCCAGTACTTC. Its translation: CASSAHLHGETQYF.

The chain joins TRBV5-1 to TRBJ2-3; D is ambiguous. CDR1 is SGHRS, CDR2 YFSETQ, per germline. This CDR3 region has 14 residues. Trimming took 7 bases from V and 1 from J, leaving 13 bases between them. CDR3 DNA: TGCGCCAGCGCCCGGGCGTTAGGCACAGATACGCAGTATTTT. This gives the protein CASARALGTDTQYF.

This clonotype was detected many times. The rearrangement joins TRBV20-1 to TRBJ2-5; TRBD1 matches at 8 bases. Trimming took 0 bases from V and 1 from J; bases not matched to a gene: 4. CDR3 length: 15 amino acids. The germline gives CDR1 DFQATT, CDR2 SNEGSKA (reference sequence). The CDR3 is CSARDWQGAQETQYF. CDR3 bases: TGCAGTGCTAGAGATTGGCAGGGGGCCCAAGAGACCCAGTACTTC.

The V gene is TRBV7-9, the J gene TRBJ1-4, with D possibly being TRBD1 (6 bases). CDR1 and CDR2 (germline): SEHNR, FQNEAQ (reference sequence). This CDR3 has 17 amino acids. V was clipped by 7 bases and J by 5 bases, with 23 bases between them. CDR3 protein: CASIKGGWDRGNEKLFF. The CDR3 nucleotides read TGTGCCAGCATCAAAGGGGGTTGGGATCGAGGGAATGAAAAACTGTTTTTT. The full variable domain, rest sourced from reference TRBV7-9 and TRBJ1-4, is DTGVSQNPRHKITKRGQNVTFRCDPISEHNRLYWYRQTLGQGPEFLTYFQNEAQLEKSRLLSDRFSAERPKGSFSTLEIQRTEQGDSAMYLCASIKGGWDRGNEKLFFGSGTQLSVL.

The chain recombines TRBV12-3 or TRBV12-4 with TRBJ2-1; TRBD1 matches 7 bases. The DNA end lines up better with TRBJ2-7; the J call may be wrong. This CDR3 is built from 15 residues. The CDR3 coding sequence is TGTGCCAGCACCGAAAGGGACAGATCCTACAATGAGCAGTACTTC. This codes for CASTERDRSYNEQYF.

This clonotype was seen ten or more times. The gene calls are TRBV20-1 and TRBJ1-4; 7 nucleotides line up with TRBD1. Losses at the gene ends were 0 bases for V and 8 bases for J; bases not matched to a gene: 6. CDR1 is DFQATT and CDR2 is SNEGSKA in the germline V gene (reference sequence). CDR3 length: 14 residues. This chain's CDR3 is CSARDLDRREKLFF. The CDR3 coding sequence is TGCAGTGCTAGAGATTTGGACAGGAGGGAAAAACTGTTTTTT.

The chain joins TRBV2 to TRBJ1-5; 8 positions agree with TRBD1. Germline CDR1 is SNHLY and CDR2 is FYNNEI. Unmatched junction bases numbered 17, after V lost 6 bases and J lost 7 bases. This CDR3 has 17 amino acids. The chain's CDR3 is CASSQKGIGTGQQPQHF. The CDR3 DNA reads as TGTGCCAGCAGCCAAAAGGGCATAGGGACAGGTCAGCAGCCCCAGCATTTT.

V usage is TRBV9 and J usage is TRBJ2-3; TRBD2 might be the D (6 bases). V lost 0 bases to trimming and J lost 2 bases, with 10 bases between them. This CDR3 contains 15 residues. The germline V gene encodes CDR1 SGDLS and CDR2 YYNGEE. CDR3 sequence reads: CASSVGGEPTDTQYF. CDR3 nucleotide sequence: TGTGCCAGCAGCGTAGGGGGGGAGCCCACAGATACGCAGTATTTT.

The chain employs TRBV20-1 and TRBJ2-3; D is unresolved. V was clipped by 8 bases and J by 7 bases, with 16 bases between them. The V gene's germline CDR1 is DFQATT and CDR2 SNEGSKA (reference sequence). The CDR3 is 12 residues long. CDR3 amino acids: CSTNTWANTQYF. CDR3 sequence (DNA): TGCAGTACTAACACTTGGGCTAATACGCAGTATTTT.

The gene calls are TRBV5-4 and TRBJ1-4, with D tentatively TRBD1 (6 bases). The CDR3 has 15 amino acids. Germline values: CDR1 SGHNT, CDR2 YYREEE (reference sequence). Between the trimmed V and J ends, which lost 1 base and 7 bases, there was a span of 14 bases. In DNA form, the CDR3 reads TGTGCCAGCAGCTTGACCAGGGGATCAGGTGAAAAACTGTTTTTT. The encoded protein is CASSLTRGSGEKLFF.